These T cell receptor beta chains were read from a single sample in a study of STAT5B mutations in CD4+ large granular lymphocyte leukemia. The protocol was immunoSEQ multiplex PCR, while the TCRdb copy is restricted to in-frame clones and leaves out a portion. The sample holds around 30,000 clones, more than 70% seen once. Sequenced: CD4+ T cells from blood buffy coats. The receptors were gathered from a human donor in good health. CDR3s include the opening cysteine and the closing phenylalanine or tryptophan. Fields, in order: V gene, J gene, D gene, clone size, CDR3 protein, CDR3 DNA. The D gene is left open where the match is weak. Clone size appears in some rows only: once, few, many, or a class for an expanded clone.

v_call: TRBV11-3
j_call: TRBJ2-5
d_call: .
clone_size: .
cdr3_aa: CASSLEQQETQYF
cdr3_nt: TGTGCCAGCAGCTTAGAACAGCAAGAGACCCAGTACTTC

v_call: TRBV2
j_call: TRBJ1-1
d_call: .
clone_size: few
cdr3_aa: CASSGGTEAFF
cdr3_nt: TGTGCCAGCAGTGGGGGGACTGAAGCTTTCTTT

v_call: TRBV13
j_call: TRBJ2-3
d_call: TRBD2
clone_size: .
cdr3_aa: CASSSQAGADTQYF
cdr3_nt: TGTGCCAGCAGCTCCCAGGCGGGAGCGGATACGCAGTATTTT

v_call: TRBV7-8
j_call: TRBJ2-7
d_call: TRBD2
clone_size: .
cdr3_aa: CASSLPASGSHEQYF
cdr3_nt: TGTGCCAGCAGCCTGCCGGCTAGCGGGAGTCACGAGCAGTACTTC

v_call: TRBV28
j_call: TRBJ1-5
d_call: .
clone_size: once
cdr3_aa: CASSSLGESNQPQHF
cdr3_nt: TGTGCCAGCAGCTCGCTGGGTGAGAGCAATCAGCCCCAGCATTTT

v_call: TRBV6-6
j_call: TRBJ2-7
d_call: .
clone_size: .
cdr3_aa: CASSYSGHYYEQYF
cdr3_nt: TGTGCCAGCAGTTACTCGGGACACTACTACGAGCAGTACTTC

v_call: TRBV6-5
j_call: TRBJ1-1
d_call: .
clone_size: .
cdr3_aa: CASSYSRGNTEAFF
cdr3_nt: TGTGCCAGCAGTTACTCGAGGGGGAACACTGAAGCTTTCTTT

v_call: TRBV5-1
j_call: TRBJ1-4
d_call: .
clone_size: .
cdr3_aa: CASSLDPKEKLFF
cdr3_nt: TGCGCCAGCAGCTTGGACCCGAAGGAAAAACTGTTTTTT

v_call: TRBV5-1
j_call: TRBJ2-5
d_call: .
clone_size: .
cdr3_aa: CASSLGGGQTQETQYF
cdr3_nt: TGCGCCAGCAGCTTGGGGGGGGGACAGACACAAGAGACCCAGTACTTC

v_call: TRBV5-1
j_call: TRBJ2-7
d_call: TRBD2
clone_size: few
cdr3_aa: CASSTGLAGGPLTYEQYF
cdr3_nt: TGCGCCAGCAGCACGGGACTAGCGGGAGGTCCCTTAACCTACGAGCAGTACTTC

v_call: TRBV5-1
j_call: TRBJ2-5
d_call: .
clone_size: .
cdr3_aa: CASSLGLARQETQYF
cdr3_nt: TGCGCCAGCAGCTTGGGTCTAGCGAGACAAGAGACCCAGTACTTC

v_call: TRBV5-4
j_call: TRBJ2-3
d_call: .
clone_size: .
cdr3_aa: CASSAGPRADTQYF
cdr3_nt: TGTGCCAGCAGCGCGGGACCGCGGGCAGATACGCAGTATTTT

v_call: TRBV6-6
j_call: TRBJ2-7
d_call: .
clone_size: .
cdr3_aa: CASSSDSFAVGQYF
cdr3_nt: TGTGCCAGCAGTTCCGACAGTTTTGCGGTCGGGCAGTACTTC

v_call: TRBV5-1
j_call: TRBJ1-3
d_call: .
clone_size: .
cdr3_aa: CASSLVTGSGNTIYF
cdr3_nt: TGCGCCAGCAGCTTGGTCACGGGCTCTGGAAACACCATATATTTT